The text below deals with one T cell receptor (beta chain). What it binds is not known. This record belongs to a study of a mutant IDH1 vaccine in newly diagnosed glioma. The overall study: Sex distribution of treated patients was about 60% male and roughly 40% female; mean age was around 42 years. The earlier regimen, radiotherapy, temozolomide, or both, was most often both.

V lost 4 bases to trimming and J lost 4 bases, with 11 bases between them. CDR3 length equals 13 residues. Per the germline V gene, CDR1 is GTSNPN and CDR2 is SVGIG (reference sequence). Clones were read by immunoSEQ multiplex PCR, and TCRdb kept only the in-frame ones, dropping some. The repertoire consists of tens of thousands of clones, with around 88% occurring once and the leading ten covering about 4.5%. Study-wide findings and caveats: No link was apparently found between pseudoprogression and changes in top peripheral T cell clonotypes. Across multiple MHC alleles, 90% to 95% of patients had vaccine-induced responses.

Documented time point: baseline, week 1 (first vaccination visit). The sample's treatment: pre-vaccination baseline after standard-of-care therapy. This sequence joins TRBV30 and TRBJ1-3; a possible D gene is TRBD1 (5 bases). The input for sequencing was peripheral blood mononuclear cells (PBMCs), taken from a glioma patient treated with radiotherapy, temozolomide or both. The TCR was taken from a young woman with glioma. Some clones in this sample may be carry-over from other donors' samples. CDR3 residues: CAWTEGSGNTIYF. The CDR3 DNA follows: TGTGCCTGGACTGAGGGGAGCGGAAACACCATATATTTT.